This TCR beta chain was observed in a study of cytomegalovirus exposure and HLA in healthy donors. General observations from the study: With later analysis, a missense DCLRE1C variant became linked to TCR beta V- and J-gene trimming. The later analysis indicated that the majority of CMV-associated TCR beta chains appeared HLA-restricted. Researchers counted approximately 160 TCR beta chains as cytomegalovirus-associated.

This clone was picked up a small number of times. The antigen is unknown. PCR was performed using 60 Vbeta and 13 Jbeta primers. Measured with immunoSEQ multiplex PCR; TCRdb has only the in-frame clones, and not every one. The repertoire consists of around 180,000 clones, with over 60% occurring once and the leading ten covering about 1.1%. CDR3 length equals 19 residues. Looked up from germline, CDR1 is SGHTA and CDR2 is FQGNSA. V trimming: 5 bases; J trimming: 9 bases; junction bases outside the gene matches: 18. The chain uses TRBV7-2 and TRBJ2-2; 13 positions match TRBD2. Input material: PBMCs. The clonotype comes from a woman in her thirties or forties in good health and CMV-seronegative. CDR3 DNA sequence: TGTGCCAGCAGCGGCCGGCCCGGGACTAGCGGGAAAAGTGCTCGGGAGCTGTTTTTT. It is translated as CASSGRPGTSGKSARELFF.